This T cell receptor (beta chain) was recovered during a study of cytomegalovirus exposure and HLA in healthy donors. Study-level findings and limits: A list of roughly 160 TCR beta chains associated with cytomegalovirus was given. A later examination showed that TCR association rates differed by HLA locus, with DRB1 most and HLA-C fewest.

CDR1 and CDR2 from the germline V gene are LNHDA and SQIVND (reference sequence). Trimming removed 5 bases from V and 3 bases from J, with 11 bases in between. The CDR3 loop spans 13 amino acids. The PCR was carried out with 60 Vbeta primers and 13 Jbeta primers. The method was immunoSEQ multiplex PCR; TCRdb's version includes in-frame clones alone and lacks a portion of them. The table has under 150,000 clones, roughly 84% seen once; the top ten hold roughly 2.6%. This clone occurred once. No antigen is known for it. The clonotype comes from a man aged 50 to 60 in good health and CMV-seronegative. V and J are TRBV19 and TRBJ2-7; no reliable D call. The sequenced material came from PBMCs. CDR3 DNA: TGTGCCAGTAGTGCCGGTCCTAACTACGAGCAGTACTTC. Its protein is CASSAGPNYEQYF.